The clone carrying this T cell receptor beta chain came up a few times. The sample is drawn from a study of blood T cell repertoires in COVID-19. Study as a whole: There were acute and convalescent COVID-19 samples, and they came from the United States, Italy and Spain. T cells, B-cell-depleted T cells, or PBMCs provided the cDNA or gDNA that served as material.

Patients at the Seattle site were enrolled during active infection and followed longitudinally. Original data processing: Estimation of nucleated cell counts relied on the amplification of reference gene primers. TCRdb's table, derived via immunoSEQ multiplex PCR, lists solely in-frame clones and lacks some. V, J and clone size reflect that table, while D and trimming were determined from the DNA. Of 300,000 to 400,000 clones listed, approximately 89% are singletons. In germline, CDR1 is LGHDT, CDR2 YNNKEL (reference sequence). This CDR3 is 12 amino acids long. V was pared by 6 bases and J by 8 bases, with 13 bases between.

The sequenced material came from peripheral blood. This clonotype was sampled from a woman between 25 and 40 years old with COVID-19, enrolled during active disease. The rearrangement joins TRBV3-1 (or the pseudogene TRBV3-2) to TRBJ1-1; no clear D. For the CDR3, the DNA is TGTGCCAGCAGTAATAATCTGGGCGAAGCTTTCTTT. It translates to CASSNNLGEAFF.